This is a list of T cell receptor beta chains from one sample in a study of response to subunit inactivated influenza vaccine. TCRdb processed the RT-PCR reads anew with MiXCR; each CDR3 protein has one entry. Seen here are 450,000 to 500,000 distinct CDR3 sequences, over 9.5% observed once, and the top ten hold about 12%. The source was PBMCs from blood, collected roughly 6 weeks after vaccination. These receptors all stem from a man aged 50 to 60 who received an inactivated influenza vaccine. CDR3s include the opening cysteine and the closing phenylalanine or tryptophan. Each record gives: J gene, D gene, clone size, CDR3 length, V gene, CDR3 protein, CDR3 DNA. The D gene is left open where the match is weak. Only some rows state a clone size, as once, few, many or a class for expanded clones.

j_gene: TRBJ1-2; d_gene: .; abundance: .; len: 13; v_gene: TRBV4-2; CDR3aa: CASSQVPREGYTF; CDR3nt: TGTGCCAGCAGCCAAGTCCCCCGGGAGGGCTACACCTTC
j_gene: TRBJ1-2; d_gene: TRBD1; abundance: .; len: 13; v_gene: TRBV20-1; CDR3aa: CSAAIGQGGGYTF; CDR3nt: TGCAGTGCTGCCATTGGACAGGGTGGTGGCTACACCTTC
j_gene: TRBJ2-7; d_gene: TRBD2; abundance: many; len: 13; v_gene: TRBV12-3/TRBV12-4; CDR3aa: CASRPGLAIEQYF; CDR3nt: TGTGCCAGCAGGCCGGGACTAGCGATCGAGCAGTACTTC
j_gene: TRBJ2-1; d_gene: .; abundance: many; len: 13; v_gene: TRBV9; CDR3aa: CASSLILGTHQFF; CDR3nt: TGTGCCAGCAGCCTAATCTTGGGGACACATCAGTTCTTC
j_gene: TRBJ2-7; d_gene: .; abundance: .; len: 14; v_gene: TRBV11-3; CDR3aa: CASSLTRTRHEQYF; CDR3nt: TGTGCCAGCAGTTTGACCCGAACCCGGCACGAGCAGTACTTC
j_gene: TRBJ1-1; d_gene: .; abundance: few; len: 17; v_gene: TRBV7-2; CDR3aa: CASSLALTGVRNTEAFF; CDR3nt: TGTGCCAGCAGCTTAGCGCTTACGGGGGTCCGGAACACTGAAGCTTTCTTT
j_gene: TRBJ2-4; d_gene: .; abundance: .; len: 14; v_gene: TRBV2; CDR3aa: CAGGQGIAKNIQYF; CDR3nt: TGTGCCGGGGGGCAGGGGATAGCCAAAAACATTCAGTACTTC
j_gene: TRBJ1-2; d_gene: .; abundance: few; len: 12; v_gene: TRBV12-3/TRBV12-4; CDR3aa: CASSLNIWGYTF; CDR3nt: TGTGCCAGCAGTTTAAACATCTGGGGCTACACCTTC
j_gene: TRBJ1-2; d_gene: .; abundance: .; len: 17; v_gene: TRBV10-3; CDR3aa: CAISEWGGVPSEGGYTF; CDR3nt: TGTGCCATCAGTGAATGGGGGGGCGTACCATCCGAGGGAGGCTACACCTTC
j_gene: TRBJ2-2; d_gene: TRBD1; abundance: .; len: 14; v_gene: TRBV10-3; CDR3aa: CAISGGQDTGELFF; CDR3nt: TGTGCCATCAGTGGGGGACAGGACACCGGGGAGCTGTTTTTT
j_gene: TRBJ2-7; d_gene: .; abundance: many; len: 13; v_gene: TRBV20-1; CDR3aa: CSARGGSFGEQYF; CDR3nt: TGCAGTGCTAGAGGAGGCTCCTTCGGCGAGCAGTACTTC
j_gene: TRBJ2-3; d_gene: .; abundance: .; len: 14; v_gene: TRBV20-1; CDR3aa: CSAWPGTSTDTQYF; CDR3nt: TGCAGTGCCTGGCCGGGGACTAGCACAGATACGCAGTATTTT
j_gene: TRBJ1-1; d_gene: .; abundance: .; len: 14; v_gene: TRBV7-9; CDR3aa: CASSLAHRDGEAFF; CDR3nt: TGTGCCAGCAGCTTAGCCCACAGGGATGGTGAAGCTTTCTTT
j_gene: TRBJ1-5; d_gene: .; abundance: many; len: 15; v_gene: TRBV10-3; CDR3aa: CAISGSQYSNQPQHF; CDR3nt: TGTGCCATCAGTGGGAGTCAGTATAGCAATCAGCCCCAGCATTTT
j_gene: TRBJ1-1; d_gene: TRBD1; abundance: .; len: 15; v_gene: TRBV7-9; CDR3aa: CASSSGDSRNTEAFF; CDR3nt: TGTGCCAGCAGCTCAGGGGACAGCAGGAACACTGAAGCTTTCTTT
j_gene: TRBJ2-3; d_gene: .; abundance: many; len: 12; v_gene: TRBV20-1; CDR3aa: CSARGRQLYSYF; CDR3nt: TGCAGTGCTAGAGGACGGCAGTTGTACTCGTATTTT
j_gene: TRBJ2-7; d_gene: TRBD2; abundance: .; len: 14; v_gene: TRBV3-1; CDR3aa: CASSLTSGVYEQYF; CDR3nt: TGTGCCAGCAGCCTCACAAGCGGGGTGTACGAGCAGTACTTC
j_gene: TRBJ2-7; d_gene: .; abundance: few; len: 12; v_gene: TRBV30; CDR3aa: CAWTDRSYEQYF; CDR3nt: TGTGCCTGGACTGACCGCTCCTACGAGCAGTACTTC
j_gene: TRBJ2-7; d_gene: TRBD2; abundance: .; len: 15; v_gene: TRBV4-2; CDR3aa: CASSQGSRLAGVMDF; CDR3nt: TGTGCCAGCAGCCAAGGTTCGAGACTAGCGGGAGTAATGGACTTC
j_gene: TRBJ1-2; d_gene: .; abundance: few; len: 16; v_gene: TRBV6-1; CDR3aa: CASSQKTGRPAYGYTF; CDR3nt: TGTGCCAGCAGTCAGAAGACGGGGAGGCCCGCCTATGGCTACACCTTC
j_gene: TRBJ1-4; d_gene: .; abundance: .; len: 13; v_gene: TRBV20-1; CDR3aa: CSAPGEGWEKLFF; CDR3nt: TGCAGTGCTCCAGGGGAAGGGTGGGAAAAACTGTTTTTT
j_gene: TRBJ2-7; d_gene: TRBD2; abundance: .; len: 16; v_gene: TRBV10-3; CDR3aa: CAISDVLAGGTSEQYF; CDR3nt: TGTGCCATCAGTGATGTCCTAGCGGGAGGTACTAGCGAGCAGTACTTC
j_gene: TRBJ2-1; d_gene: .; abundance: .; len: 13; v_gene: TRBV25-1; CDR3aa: CASSVRLEGEQFF; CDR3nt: TGTGCCAGCAGTGTTCGACTGGAGGGTGAGCAGTTCTTC
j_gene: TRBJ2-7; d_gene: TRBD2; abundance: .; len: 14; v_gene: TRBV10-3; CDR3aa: CAISDGTSAYEQYF; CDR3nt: TGTGCCATCAGTGACGGGACTAGCGCGTACGAGCAGTACTTC
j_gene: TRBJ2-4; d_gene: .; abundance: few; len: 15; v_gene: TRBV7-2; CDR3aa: CASSSKGWDKNIQYF; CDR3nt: TGTGCCAGCAGCTCTAAGGGCTGGGACAAAAACATTCAGTACTTC
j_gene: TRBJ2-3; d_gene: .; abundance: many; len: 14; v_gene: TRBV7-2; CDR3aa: CASRPRVGTDTQYF; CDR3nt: TGTGCCAGCAGGCCCAGGGTTGGCACAGATACGCAGTATTTT
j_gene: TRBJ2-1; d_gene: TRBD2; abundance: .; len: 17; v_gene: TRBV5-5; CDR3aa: CASSVMRLAGSYNEQFF; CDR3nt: TGTGCCAGCAGCGTGATGAGACTAGCGGGTTCCTACAATGAGCAGTTCTTC
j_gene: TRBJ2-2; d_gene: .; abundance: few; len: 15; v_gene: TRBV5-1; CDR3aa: CASRRAVGGTGELFF; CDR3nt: TGCGCCAGCAGAAGGGCGGTCGGGGGCACCGGGGAGCTGTTTTTT
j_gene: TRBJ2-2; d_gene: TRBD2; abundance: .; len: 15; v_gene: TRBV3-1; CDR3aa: CASSPGLVNTGELFF; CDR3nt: TGTGCCAGCAGCCCAGGACTAGTTAACACCGGGGAGCTGTTTTTT
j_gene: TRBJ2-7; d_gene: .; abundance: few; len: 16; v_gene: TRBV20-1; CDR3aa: CSARGFKGDLRTEQYF; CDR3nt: TGCAGTGCTAGAGGGTTCAAAGGTGACTTACGGACGGAGCAGTACTTC
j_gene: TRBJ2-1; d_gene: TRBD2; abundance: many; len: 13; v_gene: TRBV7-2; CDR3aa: CASLTSGYNEQFF; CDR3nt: TGTGCCAGCCTCACTAGCGGCTACAATGAGCAGTTTTTC
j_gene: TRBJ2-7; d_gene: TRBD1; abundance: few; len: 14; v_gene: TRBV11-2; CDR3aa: CASTFYRGKYEQYF; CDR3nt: TGTGCCAGCACCTTCTACAGGGGGAAGTACGAGCAGTACTTC
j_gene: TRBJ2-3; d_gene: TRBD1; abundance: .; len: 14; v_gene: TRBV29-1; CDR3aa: CSVDPGQGRDTQYF; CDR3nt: TGCAGCGTCGACCCGGGACAGGGCCGGGATACGCAGTATTTT
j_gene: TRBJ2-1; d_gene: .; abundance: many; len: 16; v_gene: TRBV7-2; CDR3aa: CASSLRELGTPNEQFF; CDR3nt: TGTGCCAGCAGCTTAAGGGAACTAGGTACTCCCAATGAGCAGTTCTTC
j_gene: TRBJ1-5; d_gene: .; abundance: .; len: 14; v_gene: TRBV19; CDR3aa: CATSPPGGLQPQHF; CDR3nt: TGTGCCACCAGCCCTCCGGGGGGGCTACAGCCCCAGCATTTT